What follows describes a single T cell receptor (beta chain). Each PCR contained spiked-in synthetic TCR analog templates. Profiling relied on immunoSEQ multiplex PCR, and the TCRdb table lists in-frame clones only, not all of them. The repertoire has some 97,000 clones, roughly nine tenths of them found once; the top ten carry about 0.91%. The sample comes from a study of PD-L1 blockade in urothelial cancer. Looking at the study overall: After treatment start, blood was analyzed at 3 weeks (second dose) and at 6 weeks.

Patients in the study were battling locally advanced or metastatic urothelial carcinoma. Germline V gene sequence: CDR1 LNHDA, CDR2 SQIVND (reference sequence). There are 13 residues in the CDR3. With 3 bases removed from V and 6 bases from J, the gap between germline ends came to 11 bases. The sequence was obtained from a woman of 80 years or more with urothelial cancer. The material sequenced was PBMCs, taken around atezolizumab (anti-PD-L1) treatment. The chain joins TRBV19 to TRBJ1-1; D uncertain. The DNA of the CDR3 is TGTGCCAGTAGTATCCTGCCTCGGGCTGAAGCTTTCTTT. This translates into CASSILPRAEAFF.